This T cell receptor beta chain derives from a study of T cell repertoires in ileal Crohn's disease. As for the study in general: About half of patients got postoperative therapy: roughly 12 thiopurines, fewer than 20 anti-TNF.

Time point specified: neoterminal ileum biopsy at postoperative endoscopy, about 6 months after surgery. Clones were read by immunoSEQ multiplex PCR, and TCRdb kept only the in-frame ones, dropping some. The sample carries about 13,000 clones, about 77% recorded once. As to this clone: Its antigen remains unidentified.

CDR3 length: 13 residues. Looked up from germline, CDR1 is SGDLS and CDR2 is YYNGEE. Trimming cost V 4 bases and J 8 bases, with 15 bases left between them. Study conclusions and caveats: Postoperative endoscopy occurred within one year, median roughly 7.1 months. Clonality above 26.8% at surgery always came with endoscopic recurrence. Mucosal expansions were suggested to be mainly CD8 T cells.

The specimen sequenced was ileal tissue. This chain links TRBV9 with TRBJ1-2; D not resolved. The sequence was obtained from an adult with Crohn's disease. The CDR3 coding sequence is TGTGCCAGCAGCAACAGCCCGGCGGGAGGCTACACCTTC. This gives the protein CASSNSPAGGYTF. The full variable domain, in which reference TRBV9 and TRBJ1-2 provide the parts outside the CDR3, is DSGVTQTPKHLITATGQRVTLRCSPRSGDLSVYWYQQSLDQGLQFLIQYYNGEERAKGNILERFSAQQFPDLHSELNLSSLELGDSALYFCASSNSPAGGYTFGSGTRLTVV.